One and the same sample provided the 11 T cell receptor beta chains below, sequenced in a study of shared clonotypes between healthy human individuals. Sequenced by immunoSEQ multiplex PCR; TCRdb stores in-frame clones only, minus some. The sample lists about 820,000 clones, nearly 95% seen once, with about 25% in the top ten. Naive CD8 cells, CD45RO-negative and positively selected for CCR7, excluded terminally differentiated effector memory CD45RA+ cells. The sequenced sample was naive CD8+ T cells sorted from blood. These TCRs come from a young man in good health.

The chain carries TRBV5-6 and TRBJ2-7; D tentatively fits TRBD1 or TRBD2 (5 bases each). Germline V lookup: CDR1 SGHDT, CDR2 YYEEEE. CDR3 length equals 14 residues. V was shortened by 0 bases and J by 3 bases, with 10 bases between the two germline ends. The DNA for the CDR3 is TGTGCCAGCAGCTTGGTCGGGGACCTCTACGAGCAGTACTTC. Its protein is CASSLVGDLYEQYF. The whole variable domain, remainder taken from reference TRBV5-6 and TRBJ2-7, is DAGVTQSPTHLIKTRGQQVTLRCSPKSGHDTVSWYQQALGQGPQFIFQYYEEEERQRGNFPDRFSGHQFPNYSSELNVNALLLGDSALYLCASSLVGDLYEQYFGPGTRLTVT.

The chain joins TRBV29-1 to TRBJ2-2; D unresolved. CDR1 and CDR2 from the germline V gene are SQVTM and ANQGSEA. This CDR3 contains 13 residues. Trimming removed 8 bases at V and 8 bases at J, with 18 bases between. The CDR3 DNA reads as TGCAGCTTCGGCGAAGATTTATCGGGGGAGCTGTTTTTT. Protein product: CSFGEDLSGELFF.

This chain connects TRBV7-9 to TRBJ2-5; unclear D gene. The germline gives CDR1 SEHNR, CDR2 FQNEAQ (reference sequence). The CDR3 loop spans 13 amino acids. The ends were cut back, 1 base at V and 1 base at J, with 4 bases in the middle. The CDR3 sequence is CASSLVIQETQYF. The CDR3 nucleotides read TGTGCCAGCAGCTTAGTCATCCAAGAGACCCAGTACTTC.

The J gene is TRBJ2-3, the V gene TRBV4-2, with 8 bases identical to TRBD2. Germline lookup yields CDR1 LGHNA and CDR2 YNFKEQ. The CDR3 runs to 17 residues. Trimming cost V 0 bases and J 5 bases; bases outside gene matches: 10. In DNA, the CDR3 is TGTGCCAGCAGCCAAGAAGGGTCAGCGGGAGTAAGAGATACGCAGTATTTT. It codes for CASSQEGSAGVRDTQYF.

This chain links TRBV6-6 with TRBJ2-1; TRBD2 matches at 7 bases. The CDR3 is 15 amino acids. The junction had 12 bases not matched to a gene; V was cut back by 6 bases and J by 7 bases. Germline V gives CDR1 MNHNY, CDR2 SVGAGI (reference sequence). Here the CDR3 DNA reads TGTGCCAGCAGGACCCTGGTGGGAGGGGAAAATGAGCAGTTCTTC. This gives the protein CASRTLVGGENEQFF.

A remark on this clone: This sample includes further DNA sequences coding for the same CDR3. This chain connects TRBV28 to TRBJ2-7, with D tentatively TRBD1 or TRBD2 (6 bases each). This CDR3 region has 13 residues. Looked up from germline, CDR1 is MDHEN and CDR2 is SYDVKM. The V end was cut by 2 bases, the J end by 2 bases, with 7 bases between. CDR3: CASSLRGAYEQYF. The CDR3 DNA reads TGTGCCAGCAGTTTAAGGGGGGCCTACGAGCAGTACTTC.

In DNA, the CDR3 is TGTGCCAGCACGGCAGGGAGCTGGTTGACCGGGGAGCTGTTTTTT. This translates into CASTAGSWLTGELFF. This sequence joins TRBV11-2 and TRBJ2-2; TRBD1 or TRBD2 may be the D gene (5 bases each). The germline CDR1 and CDR2 sequences are SGHAT and FQNNGV. V lost 7 bases and J lost 5, with 17 bases in between. The CDR3 is 15 amino acids.

The V gene is TRBV28, the J gene TRBJ2-7; tentatively, D is TRBD1 or TRBD2 (5 bases each). Per the germline V gene, CDR1 is MDHEN and CDR2 is SYDVKM. Trimming removed 6 bases from V and 1 base from J, with 16 bases in between. The CDR3 totals 15 residues. The CDR3 loop reads CASRSSGTGSYEQYF. The CDR3 DNA reads as TGTGCCAGCAGATCCTCCGGGACCGGTTCCTACGAGCAGTACTTC.

The chain employs TRBV28 and TRBJ2-3, with 7 nucleotides matching TRBD2. The CDR3 extends over 18 amino acids. V was pared by 5 bases and J by 2 bases, with 16 bases of the junction left unmatched. Germline V gene data show CDR1 as MDHEN and CDR2 as SYDVKM. The CDR3 region has the DNA TGTGCCAGCAGTCTGGGTCCTGGGTGGCGGGAGAACACAGATACGCAGTATTTT. Its protein product is CASSLGPGWRENTDTQYF.

V is TRBV4-1 and J is TRBJ2-7, with D possibly being TRBD2 (5 bases). V lost 0 bases, J lost 2 bases, and 11 bases lay in between. The CDR3 sequence is 15 residues long. CDR1 and CDR2 (germline): MGHRA, YSYEKL. The CDR3 region is CASSQDPAETYEQYF. CDR3 DNA: TGCGCCAGCAGCCAAGATCCAGCGGAGACCTACGAGCAGTACTTC.

The chain links TRBV4-1 to TRBJ2-7; 7 nucleotides line up with TRBD2. The germline gives CDR1 MGHRA, CDR2 YSYEKL. V was pared by 2 bases and J by 0 bases, with 4 bases of the junction left unmatched. This CDR3 has 15 residues. The CDR3 spells CASSQRGEGSYEQYF. The CDR3 nucleotides read TGCGCCAGCAGCCAACGTGGGGAGGGCTCCTACGAGCAGTACTTC.